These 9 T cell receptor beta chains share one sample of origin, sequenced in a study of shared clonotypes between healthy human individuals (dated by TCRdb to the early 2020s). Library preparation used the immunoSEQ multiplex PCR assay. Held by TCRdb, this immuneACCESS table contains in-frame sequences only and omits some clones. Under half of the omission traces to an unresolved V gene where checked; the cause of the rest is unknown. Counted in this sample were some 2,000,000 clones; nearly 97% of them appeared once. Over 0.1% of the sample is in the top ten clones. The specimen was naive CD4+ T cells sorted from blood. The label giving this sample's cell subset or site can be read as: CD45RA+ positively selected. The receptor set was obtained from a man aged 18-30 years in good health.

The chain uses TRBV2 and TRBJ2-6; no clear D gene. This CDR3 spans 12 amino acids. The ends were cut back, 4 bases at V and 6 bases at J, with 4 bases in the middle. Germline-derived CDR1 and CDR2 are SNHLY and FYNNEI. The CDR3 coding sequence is TGTGCCAGCAGTGGGTCGGCCAACGTCCTGACTTTC. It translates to CASSGSANVLTF.

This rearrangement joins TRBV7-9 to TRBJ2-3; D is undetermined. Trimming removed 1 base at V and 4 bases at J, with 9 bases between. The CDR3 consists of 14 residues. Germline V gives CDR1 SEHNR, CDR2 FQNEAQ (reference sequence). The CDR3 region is CASSLDGGADTQYF. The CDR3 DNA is TGTGCCAGCAGCTTAGATGGCGGCGCAGATACGCAGTATTTT.

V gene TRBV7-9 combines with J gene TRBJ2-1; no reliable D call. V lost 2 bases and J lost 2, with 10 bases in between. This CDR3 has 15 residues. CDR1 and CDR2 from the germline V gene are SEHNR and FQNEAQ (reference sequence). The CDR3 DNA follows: TGTGCCAGCAGCTTATTCCTAGACACCTACAATGAGCAGTTCTTC. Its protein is CASSLFLDTYNEQFF. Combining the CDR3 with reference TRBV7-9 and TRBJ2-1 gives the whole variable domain DTGVSQNPRHKITKRGQNVTFRCDPISEHNRLYWYRQTLGQGPEFLTYFQNEAQLEKSRLLSDRFSAERPKGSFSTLEIQRTEQGDSAMYLCASSLFLDTYNEQFFGPGTRLTVL.

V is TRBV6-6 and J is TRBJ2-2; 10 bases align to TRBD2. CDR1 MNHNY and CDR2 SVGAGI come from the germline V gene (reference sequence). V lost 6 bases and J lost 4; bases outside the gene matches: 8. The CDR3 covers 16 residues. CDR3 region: CASSQPGLAPTGELFF. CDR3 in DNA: TGTGCCAGCAGCCAGCCGGGACTAGCGCCCACCGGGGAGCTGTTTTTT.

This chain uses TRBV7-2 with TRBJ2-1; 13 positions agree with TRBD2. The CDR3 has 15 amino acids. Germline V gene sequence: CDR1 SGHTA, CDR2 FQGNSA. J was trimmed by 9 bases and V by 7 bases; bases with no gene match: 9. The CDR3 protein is CASTLELAGGAEQFF. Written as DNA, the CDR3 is TGTGCCAGCACCCTAGAACTAGCGGGAGGGGCTGAGCAGTTCTTC. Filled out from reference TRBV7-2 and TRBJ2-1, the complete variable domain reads GAGVSQSPSNKVTEKGKDVELRCDPISGHTALYWYRQSLGQGLEFLIYFQGNSAPDKSGLPSDRFSAERTGGSVSTLTIQRTQQEDSAVYLCASTLELAGGAEQFFGPGTRLTVL.

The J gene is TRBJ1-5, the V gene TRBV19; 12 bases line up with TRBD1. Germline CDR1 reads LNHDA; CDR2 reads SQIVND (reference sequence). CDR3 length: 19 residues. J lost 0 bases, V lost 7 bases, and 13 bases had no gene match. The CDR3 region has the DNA TGTGCCAGTACCCTCCAACAGGGGACAGGGGGCCATAGCAATCAGCCCCAGCATTTT. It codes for CASTLQQGTGGHSNQPQHF.

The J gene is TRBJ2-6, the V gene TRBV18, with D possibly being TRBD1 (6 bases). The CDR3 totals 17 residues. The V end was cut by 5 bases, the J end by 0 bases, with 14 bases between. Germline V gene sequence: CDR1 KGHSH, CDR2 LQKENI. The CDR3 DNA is TGTGCCAGCTCATCCTGGGTAGGGGGCTCTGGGGCCAACGTCCTGACTTTC. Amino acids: CASSSWVGGSGANVLTF.

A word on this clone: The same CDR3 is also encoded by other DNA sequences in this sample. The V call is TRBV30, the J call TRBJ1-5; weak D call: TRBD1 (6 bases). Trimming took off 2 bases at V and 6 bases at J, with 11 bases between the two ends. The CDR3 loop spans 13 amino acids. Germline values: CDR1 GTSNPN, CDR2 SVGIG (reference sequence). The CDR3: CAWSSQGGQPQHF. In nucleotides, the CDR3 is TGTGCCTGGAGTTCACAGGGCGGTCAGCCCCAGCATTTT.

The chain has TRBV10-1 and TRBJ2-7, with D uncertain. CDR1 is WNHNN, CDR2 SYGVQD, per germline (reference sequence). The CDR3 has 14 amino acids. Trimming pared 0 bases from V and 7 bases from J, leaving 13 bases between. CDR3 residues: CASSESTLSREQYF. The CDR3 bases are TGCGCCAGCAGTGAGTCGACACTTTCTCGGGAGCAGTACTTC.